The rows below give T cell receptor beta chains drawn from one sample of a study of T cells in Graves' hyperthyroidism and ophthalmopathy. MiXCR, applied by TCRdb to the multiplex PCR reads, yields one record per CDR3 protein. The sample shows 730,000 or so distinct CDR3 sequences, around 20% of them seen only once. The sequenced sample consisted of blood. These receptors came from a woman in her forties or fifties with Graves' hyperthyroidism that later progressed to Graves' ophthalmopathy. The CDR3 runs from the conserved cysteine through the conserved F or W. The D gene is left open where the match is weak. Size is omitted from some rows. Given values are once, few, many or a class for expanded clones.

J: TRBJ2-4
D: TRBD1
size: .
V: TRBV6-1
CDR3: CASNRQGAKNIQYF
DNA: TGTGCCAGCAACAGACAGGGAGCCAAAAACATTCAGTACTTC

J: TRBJ1-5
D: .
size: few
V: TRBV7-2
CDR3: CASSPLGSGQPQHF
DNA: TGTGCCAGCAGCCCGCTGGGCTCAGGTCAGCCCCAGCATTTT

J: TRBJ2-7
D: .
size: .
V: TRBV5-1
CDR3: CASSVTGSLYEQYF
DNA: TGCGCCAGCAGCGTGACGGGATCGCTCTACGAGCAGTACTTC

J: TRBJ2-1
D: TRBD1
size: .
V: TRBV7-9
CDR3: CASSFATGGSNEQFF
DNA: TGTGCCAGCAGCTTTGCTACAGGGGGAAGCAATGAGCAGTTCTTC

J: TRBJ2-1
D: .
size: .
V: TRBV29-1
CDR3: CSVVRSSYNEQFF
DNA: TGCAGCGTTGTTAGGAGCTCCTACAATGAGCAGTTCTTC

J: TRBJ1-2
D: .
size: .
V: TRBV19
CDR3: CASTDDPSGGYYGYTF
DNA: TGTGCCAGTACCGACGATCCATCGGGGGGGTACTATGGCTACACCTTC

J: TRBJ2-5
D: TRBD2
size: few
V: TRBV5-4
CDR3: CASSFDGGLGTQYF
DNA: TGTGCCAGCAGCTTCGACGGGGGGTTAGGGACCCAGTACTTC

J: TRBJ2-5
D: TRBD2
size: few
V: TRBV18
CDR3: CASSGGLAAETQYF
DNA: TGTGCCAGCTCAGGCGGACTAGCAGCGGAGACCCAGTACTTC

J: TRBJ2-2
D: .
size: .
V: TRBV13
CDR3: CASSFKVSGTGELFF
DNA: TGTGCCAGCAGCTTCAAGGTTAGCGGCACCGGGGAGCTGTTTTTT

J: TRBJ1-5
D: .
size: many
V: TRBV3-1
CDR3: CASSQGWQGQRPQHF
DNA: TGTGCCAGCAGCCAAGGTTGGCAGGGTCAACGGCCCCAGCATTTT

J: TRBJ1-1
D: .
size: many
V: TRBV6-6
CDR3: CASSYQGDTEAFF
DNA: TGTGCCAGCAGTTACCAGGGTGACACTGAAGCTTTCTTT